This passage covers 19 T cell receptor beta chains from one sample sequenced in a study of T-cell memory formation after mild COVID-19. TCRdb itself ran the 5' RACE reads through MiXCR, one entry per CDR3 protein. Found here are hundreds of thousands of distinct CDR3 sequences, about 20% of them singletons; the top ten hold 12%. Sequencing input: PBMCs or a T cell subset sorted from them (not recorded which). The origin of the receptors is an adult woman who had mild COVID-19 (a few samples of this study predate the infection). Cell type and time point are not known.

This clonotype was seen a handful of times. The DNA of the CDR3 is TGTGCCAGCAGCGACACTAGCGGGAGTAGTTTGAACACCGGGGAGCTGTTTTTT. It translates to CASSDTSGSSLNTGELFF. The chain links TRBV5-6 to TRBJ2-2; 11 bases agree with TRBD2. The CDR3 is 18 residues long. The germline CDR1 and CDR2 sequences are SGHDT and YYEEEE. The ends lost 4 bases at V and 1 base at J; junction bases unmatched: 9.

This clonotype has only a few counts. The chain joins TRBV20-1 to TRBJ2-1, with 8 bases that match TRBD2. CDR1 and CDR2 from the germline V gene are DFQATT and SNEGSKA (reference sequence). Trimming at V came to 5 bases and at J to 5 bases, leaving 11 bases not matched to a gene. The CDR3 runs 15 residues. CDR3 bases: TGCAGTGCTGACTCTCCGGGACTAGGCAACAATGAGCAGTTCTTC. It translates to CSADSPGLGNNEQFF.

This clonotype has more than one count but fewer than ten. The chain carries TRBV28 and TRBJ1-5; D is undetermined. Germline assignment: CDR1 MDHEN and CDR2 SYDVKM. CDR3 length: 16 residues. Trimming cost V 2 bases and J 0 bases, with 11 bases left between them. CDR3 nucleotides: TGTGCCAGCAGTTTAGAATTATGGGGTAGCAATCAGCCCCAGCATTTT. This sequence encodes CASSLELWGSNQPQHF. Supplemented by reference TRBV28 and TRBJ1-5, the full variable domain reads DVKVTQSSRYLVKRTGEKVFLECVQDMDHENMFWYRQDPGLGLRLIYFSYDVKMKEKGDIPEGYSVSREKKERFSLILESASTNQTSMYLCASSLELWGSNQPQHFGDGTRLSIL.

The gene calls are TRBV20-1 and TRBJ2-7; weak D call: TRBD2 (6 bases). Germline-derived CDR1 and CDR2 are DFQATT and SNEGSKA (reference sequence). This CDR3 contains 13 residues. The ends were cut back, 1 base at V and 6 bases at J, with 13 bases in the middle. DNA of the CDR3: TGCAGTGCTAGAGTTCCAGCGGGCCTCGAGCAGTACTTC. Its protein product is CSARVPAGLEQYF.

This clonotype has only a few counts. The CDR3 loop reads CASSLRNRGTYNEQFF. The DNA of the CDR3 is TGTGCCAGCTCACTAAGGAACAGGGGGACCTACAATGAGCAGTTCTTC. The chain recombines TRBV18 with TRBJ2-1; 8 bases fit TRBD1. Looked up from germline, CDR1 is KGHSH and CDR2 is LQKENI. V shed 4 bases and J 2 bases; nucleotides not matched to a gene: 7. The CDR3 length is 16 residues.

The chain links TRBV12-5 to TRBJ2-3; TRBD2 matches at 8 bases. Germline CDR1 and CDR2: LGHNT and FRNRAP. The CDR3 is 16 residues long. The J segment lost 0 bases and the V segment lost 5 bases, leaving 7 bases of the junction unmatched. The CDR3 sequence is CASGIPGGASTDTQYF. CDR3 in DNA: TGTGCTAGTGGTATCCCGGGAGGGGCCAGCACAGATACGCAGTATTTT.

J is TRBJ2-2 and V is TRBV30, with D perhaps TRBD1 (7 bases). Trimming removed 5 bases from V and 6 bases from J, with 16 bases in between. Germline V gene data show CDR1 as GTSNPN and CDR2 as SVGIG (reference sequence). CDR3 length: 14 residues. DNA for the CDR3: TGTGCCTGGGGAGGGACAGCCGTGGCCGGGGAGCTGTTTTTT. Residues: CAWGGTAVAGELFF.

J is TRBJ2-7 and V is TRBV5-5, with 9 bases matching TRBD1. Trimming took 3 bases from V and 6 from J; bases not matched to a gene: 16. The germline CDR1 and CDR2 sequences are SGHKS and YYEKEE (reference sequence). CDR3 length: 17 amino acids. As DNA, the CDR3 is TGTGCCAGCAGCTCGGTCGGTGACAGGGGGTTATGGGTCGAGCAGTACTTC. Translating it yields CASSSVGDRGLWVEQYF.

Written as DNA, the CDR3 is TGCGCCAGCAGCCAAGGTCGTACAGGGGGTGAAAAACTGTTTTTT. Amino acid sequence: CASSQGRTGGEKLFF. The rearrangement links TRBV4-1 to TRBJ1-4; TRBD1 agrees at 8 bases. The CDR3 is made up of 15 amino acids. CDR1 is MGHRA and CDR2 is YSYEKL in the germline V gene. V shed 1 base and J 7 bases; nucleotides not matched to a gene: 5.

The V gene is TRBV20-1, the J gene TRBJ2-7; either TRBD1 or TRBD2 may fit D (5 bases each). Germline V gene data show CDR1 as DFQATT and CDR2 as SNEGSKA (reference sequence). The CDR3 runs 15 residues. V was shortened by 0 bases and J by 5 bases, with 17 bases between the two germline ends. The CDR3 here is CSARDLSSGPNEQYF. The CDR3 DNA is TGCAGTGCTAGAGATCTATCTTCGGGGCCCAACGAGCAGTACTTC.

This clonotype turned up a few times. The chain employs TRBV20-1 and TRBJ2-1; 8 bases fit TRBD2. Per germline, CDR1 DFQATT and CDR2 SNEGSKA (reference sequence). This CDR3 contains 14 residues. V trimming: 6 bases; J trimming: 6 bases; junction bases outside the gene matches: 10. CDR3 bases: TGCAGTGCACAAGGACTAGCCTCGTTCAATGAGCAGTTCTTC. Translated, it gives CSAQGLASFNEQFF.

The chain has TRBV5-1 and TRBJ1-5, with TRBD1 matching 8 bases. Germline V lookup: CDR1 SGHRS, CDR2 YFSETQ. Trimming cost V 4 bases and J 6 bases; bases outside gene matches: 6. The CDR3 is 14 amino acids. The CDR3 here is CASSPDRGTQPQHF. The DNA of the CDR3 is TGCGCCAGCAGCCCCGACAGGGGCACTCAGCCCCAGCATTTT.

The chain couples TRBV27 to TRBJ2-1; D gene uncertain. The CDR3 consists of 14 residues. CDR1 MNHEY and CDR2 SMNVEV come from the germline V gene (reference sequence). V was cut by 4 bases and J by 8 bases, with 15 bases left in between. The CDR3 is CASSYIPPGDEQFF. CDR3 nucleotide sequence: TGTGCCAGCAGTTACATCCCGCCTGGGGATGAGCAGTTCTTC.

V usage is TRBV20-1 and J usage is TRBJ2-5; possible D gene TRBD2, 6 bases. The CDR3 consists of 14 residues. Trimming removed 0 bases at V and 2 bases at J, with 10 bases between. From germline, CDR1 is DFQATT and CDR2 SNEGSKA (reference sequence). The CDR3 spells CSARDTGTQETQYF. CDR3 bases: TGCAGTGCTAGAGATACGGGGACTCAAGAGACCCAGTACTTC.

This clonotype occurred many times. The chain employs TRBV7-2 and TRBJ2-5; D is unclear. Germline V CDR1 and CDR2: SGHTA, FQGNSA. The V gene lost 1 base and the J gene lost 5 bases, with 17 bases spanning the gap. The CDR3 covers 16 residues. The CDR3 DNA is TGTGCCAGCAGCTTAGAACCCTTGGGCCCTAGTGAGACCCAGTACTTC. It codes for CASSLEPLGPSETQYF.

The chain carries TRBV7-9 and TRBJ1-1, with 8 bases that match TRBD1. The length of the CDR3 is 14 residues. CDR1 and CDR2 (germline): SEHNR, FQNEAQ (reference sequence). Losses at the gene ends were 5 bases for V and 4 bases for J; bases not matched to a gene: 6. The CDR3 loop reads CASSTRTGSTEAFF. The DNA for the CDR3 is TGTGCCAGCAGCACCCGGACAGGGAGCACTGAAGCTTTCTTT.

This clonotype was seen a few times. The junction departs from germline at one end; a sequencing error may be responsible. The chain employs TRBV12-3 or TRBV12-4 and TRBJ2-1; 8 bases match TRBD2. This CDR3 contains 15 residues. Here the CDR3 reads CASTLGGLAVDEQFF. The CDR3 coding sequence is TGTGCCAGCACTTTAGGTGGACTAGCTGTCGATGAGCAGTTCTTC.

This clonotype was observed a handful of times. The J gene is TRBJ2-2, the V gene TRBV2, with D uncertain. Germline CDR1 reads SNHLY; CDR2 reads FYNNEI. Deletions cut 7 bases from V and 1 base from J, with 4 bases between. CDR3 length: 12 amino acids. CDR3 DNA: TGTGCCAGCAAGCTGAACACCGGGGAGCTGTTTTTT. It encodes CASKLNTGELFF.

V and J are TRBV6-1 and TRBJ2-2; 8 nucleotides line up with TRBD1. In germline, CDR1 is MNHNS, CDR2 SASEGT. The trim removed 4 bases at V and 7 bases at J, leaving 2 bases unmatched. The CDR3 extends over 13 amino acids. This CDR3 is CASSVGTGGELFF. The CDR3 DNA sequence: TGTGCCAGCAGTGTCGGGACAGGCGGGGAGCTGTTTTTT.